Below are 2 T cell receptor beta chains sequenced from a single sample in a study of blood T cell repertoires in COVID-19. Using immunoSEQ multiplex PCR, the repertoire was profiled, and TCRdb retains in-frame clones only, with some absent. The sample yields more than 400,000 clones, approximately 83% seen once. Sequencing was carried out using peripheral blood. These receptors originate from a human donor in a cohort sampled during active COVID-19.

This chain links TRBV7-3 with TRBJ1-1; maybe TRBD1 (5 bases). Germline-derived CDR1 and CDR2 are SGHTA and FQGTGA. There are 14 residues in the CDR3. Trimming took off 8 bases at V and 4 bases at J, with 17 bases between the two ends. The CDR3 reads CASQSLGGITEAFF. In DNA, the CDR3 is TGTGCCAGCCAAAGCTTGGGGGGGATCACTGAAGCTTTCTTT.

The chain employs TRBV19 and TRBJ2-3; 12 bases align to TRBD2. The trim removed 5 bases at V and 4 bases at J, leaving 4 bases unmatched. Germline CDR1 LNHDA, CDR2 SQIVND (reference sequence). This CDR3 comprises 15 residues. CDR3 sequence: CASSFTSGRPDTQYF. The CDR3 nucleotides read TGTGCCAGTAGTTTTACTAGCGGGAGGCCAGATACGCAGTATTTT.